This T cell receptor beta chain was found in a study of blood T cells in healthy people across ages. Together with a sample-barcoded 5' primer, a J-beta primer mix was included in a second PCR lasting 7 to 11 cycles. One entry per CDR3 protein, called by TCRdb with MiXCR from the 5' RACE reads. The profile shows more than 450,000 distinct CDR3 sequences, roughly a quarter of them singletons. The CDR3 is 14 residues long. The germline CDR1 and CDR2 sequences are SQVTM and ANQGSEA. Trimming took 3 bases from V and 1 from J, leaving 12 bases between them. Extraction yielded at least 6 micrograms of total RNA per sample. This sample also appeared in a second study, on T cells of mothers and their children.

Sequencing used blood. The origin of this receptor is a boy aged 2 to 10 in good health. The chain couples TRBV29-1 to TRBJ1-1; D remains unclear. The CDR3, as DNA: TGCAGCGTTGATGAGAGGCGAGGGAACACTGAAGCTTTCTTT. Translating gives CSVDERRGNTEAFF.